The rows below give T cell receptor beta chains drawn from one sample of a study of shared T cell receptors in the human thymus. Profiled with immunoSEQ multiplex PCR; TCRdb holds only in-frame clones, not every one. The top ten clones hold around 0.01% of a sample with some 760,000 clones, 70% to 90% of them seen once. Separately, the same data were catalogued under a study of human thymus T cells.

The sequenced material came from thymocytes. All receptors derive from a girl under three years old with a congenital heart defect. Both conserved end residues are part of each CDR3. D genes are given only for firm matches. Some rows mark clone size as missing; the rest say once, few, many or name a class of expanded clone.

DNA: TGCGCCAGCAGCTTGGGATCAGGGATGGAGACCCAGTACTTC
CDR3: CASSLGSGMETQYF
D: NA
J: TRBJ2-5
size: NA
V: TRBV5-1

DNA: TGCAGCGTTGTACAGGGTCGGGGAGAGACCCAGTACTTC
CDR3: CSVVQGRGETQYF
D: NA
J: TRBJ2-5
size: NA
V: TRBV29-1

DNA: TGTGCTAGTGGTTTGGGCCTCCGGGGCGGGGCCGATGAGCAGTTCTTC
CDR3: CASGLGLRGGADEQFF
D: NA
J: TRBJ2-1
size: NA
V: TRBV12-5

DNA: TGTGCCAGCAGCCAAACACCGAATCAGCCCCAGCATTTT
CDR3: CASSQTPNQPQHF
D: NA
J: TRBJ1-5
size: NA
V: TRBV6-4

DNA: TGCGCCAGCAGCCAAGGTCTGTTTGGGGCAGGGTACCGCTCTAACTATGGCTACACCTTC
CDR3: CASSQGLFGAGYRSNYGYTF
D: NA
J: TRBJ1-2
size: once
V: TRBV4-3

DNA: TGTGCCAGCTCCCCGGCGGGACCACCTAGCACAGATACGCAGTATTTT
CDR3: CASSPAGPPSTDTQYF
D: NA
J: TRBJ2-3
size: NA
V: TRBV18

DNA: TGTGCCAGTCGGGCGCTAGCGGGAACCCACAATGAGCAGTTCTTC
CDR3: CASRALAGTHNEQFF
D: TRBD2
J: TRBJ2-1
size: NA
V: TRBV5-8

DNA: TGTGCCAGCAGCTCGGGGACTAGCGGGTCTATAGCCAAAAACATTCAGTACTTC
CDR3: CASSSGTSGSIAKNIQYF
D: TRBD2
J: TRBJ2-4
size: NA
V: TRBV13

DNA: TGTGCCAGCAGTGATGGCGGGGTCCGGGGTGAAAAACTGTTTTTT
CDR3: CASSDGGVRGEKLFF
D: NA
J: TRBJ1-4
size: NA
V: TRBV6-1

DNA: TGTGCCAGCAGACTCTCAGGGACATATAGCAATCAGCCCCAGCATTTT
CDR3: CASRLSGTYSNQPQHF
D: NA
J: TRBJ1-5
size: NA
V: TRBV28

DNA: TGCGCCAGGCTCCTGAAAAACTCGGAAGCTTTCTTT
CDR3: CARLLKNSEAFF
D: NA
J: TRBJ1-1
size: NA
V: TRBV4-1

DNA: TGTGCCAGCAGCTTAGGAGGAGGGAGCGGGGGGAACACCGGGGAGCTGTTTTTT
CDR3: CASSLGGGSGGNTGELFF
D: TRBD2
J: TRBJ2-2
size: NA
V: TRBV7-7

DNA: TGCAGCGTTGAAGTCGGGGAGCCTTTGGGCTACGAGCAGTACTTC
CDR3: CSVEVGEPLGYEQYF
D: NA
J: TRBJ2-7
size: NA
V: TRBV29-1

DNA: TGCGCCAGCAGCCAAGATACCGGGACAGCCTACGAGCAGTACTTC
CDR3: CASSQDTGTAYEQYF
D: TRBD1
J: TRBJ2-7
size: NA
V: TRBV4-1

DNA: TGTGCCAGCAGCGGTGGGGACAGGGGAAGAGAGACCCAGTACTTC
CDR3: CASSGGDRGRETQYF
D: TRBD1
J: TRBJ2-5
size: NA
V: TRBV5-4

DNA: TGTGCCAGCAGGCAACAGGGTGCCTTCGGCTACACCTTC
CDR3: CASRQQGAFGYTF
D: NA
J: TRBJ1-2
size: NA
V: TRBV6-1

DNA: TGCGCCAGCAGCCAAGGTATCGACAGGGGATTTAGAAACTATGGCTACACCTTC
CDR3: CASSQGIDRGFRNYGYTF
D: TRBD1
J: TRBJ1-2
size: NA
V: TRBV4-3

DNA: TGTGCCAGCAGTTATACAGAACCCGGAAACACCATATATTTT
CDR3: CASSYTEPGNTIYF
D: NA
J: TRBJ1-3
size: NA
V: TRBV28

DNA: TGTGCCAGCAGCGGAGGACAGGGGCGAAACCATTCTGGGGCCAACGTCCTGACTTTC
CDR3: CASSGGQGRNHSGANVLTF
D: TRBD1
J: TRBJ2-6
size: NA
V: TRBV2

DNA: TGTGCCAGCAGACTAAAATACACCCATCTGGCTCTGGATGAAAAACTGTTTTTT
CDR3: CASRLKYTHLALDEKLFF
D: NA
J: TRBJ1-4
size: NA
V: TRBV28

DNA: TGTGCCAGCAGACCAAATAGACGGACAGATCTTCTGAACACTGAAGCTTTCTTT
CDR3: CASRPNRRTDLLNTEAFF
D: NA
J: TRBJ1-1
size: NA
V: TRBV14

DNA: TGTGCCAGCAGCTTGCATGGGGCCGCCGCTAATTCACCCCTCCACTTT
CDR3: CASSLHGAAANSPLHF
D: NA
J: TRBJ1-6
size: NA
V: TRBV5-4

DNA: TGTGCCATCAGTGCGAAGCGAACCAACTATGGCTACACCTTC
CDR3: CAISAKRTNYGYTF
D: NA
J: TRBJ1-2
size: NA
V: TRBV10-3

DNA: TGTGCCAGCAGCGCCCGGTGGGATAGCGGGAACAATGAGCAGTTCTTC
CDR3: CASSARWDSGNNEQFF
D: TRBD2
J: TRBJ2-1
size: few
V: TRBV9

DNA: TGTGCCAGCAGCCCCGCTAATACGAACACTGAAGCTTTCTTT
CDR3: CASSPANTNTEAFF
D: NA
J: TRBJ1-1
size: NA
V: TRBV11-2

DNA: TGTGCCAGCAGCGCCGAGGGAAGAGGCTACACCTTC
CDR3: CASSAEGRGYTF
D: NA
J: TRBJ1-2
size: NA
V: TRBV5-5

DNA: TGTGCCAGCACGACAGGGTCCTTCCAGGGCTACACCTTC
CDR3: CASTTGSFQGYTF
D: TRBD1
J: TRBJ1-2
size: NA
V: TRBV6-1

DNA: TGTGCCAGCAGCCCGGAAGTTCGAGACAGGCGCCAAGAGACCCAGTACTTC
CDR3: CASSPEVRDRRQETQYF
D: NA
J: TRBJ2-5
size: NA
V: TRBV7-2

DNA: TGTGCCACCAGCGTTGAGACCGGAGGCGAGACCCAGTACTTC
CDR3: CATSVETGGETQYF
D: NA
J: TRBJ2-5
size: NA
V: TRBV15

DNA: TGTGCCAGCAGCTCATCCGGGTACGAGCAGTACTTC
CDR3: CASSSSGYEQYF
D: NA
J: TRBJ2-7
size: NA
V: TRBV5-8

DNA: TGCGCCAGCAGCCCGGAGGACAGTTACAATGAGCAGTTCTTC
CDR3: CASSPEDSYNEQFF
D: NA
J: TRBJ2-1
size: once
V: TRBV5-1

DNA: TGCAGCGTTTTTGGGACAGGGGGGTCCTACGAGCAGTACTTC
CDR3: CSVFGTGGSYEQYF
D: TRBD1
J: TRBJ2-7
size: NA
V: TRBV29-1

DNA: TGCGCCAGCAGCCAAACCCCCCGCAATCCTAGCGGGGGGCCGCGGGAGACCCAGTACTTC
CDR3: CASSQTPRNPSGGPRETQYF
D: TRBD2
J: TRBJ2-5
size: NA
V: TRBV4-3

DNA: TGTGCCAGCAGTTTTACCAAAAGGGACAGGGGGAGGCAGCCCCAGCATTTT
CDR3: CASSFTKRDRGRQPQHF
D: TRBD1
J: TRBJ1-5
size: NA
V: TRBV28

DNA: TGTGCCAGCAGTTACCGCCCCCAAACCTACGAGCAGTACTTC
CDR3: CASSYRPQTYEQYF
D: NA
J: TRBJ2-7
size: NA
V: TRBV6-5

DNA: TGTGCCAGCAGCTTAATCCCGGGGGGGTTGAACACTGAAGCTTTCTTT
CDR3: CASSLIPGGLNTEAFF
D: NA
J: TRBJ1-1
size: NA
V: TRBV5-5

DNA: TGTGCCAGCACCTACGGGTATTTT
CDR3: CASTYGYF
D: NA
J: TRBJ2-3
size: NA
V: TRBV6-8

DNA: TGTGCCAGCTCACCAAATGAGGAGGGACGTCTGGGTGGCTACACCTTC
CDR3: CASSPNEEGRLGGYTF
D: NA
J: TRBJ1-2
size: NA
V: TRBV18

DNA: TGTGCCAGCAGTTTTTACAGGGGTAATTCACCCCTCCACTTT
CDR3: CASSFYRGNSPLHF
D: TRBD1
J: TRBJ1-6
size: NA
V: TRBV28

DNA: TGTGCCAGCAGTTTTGGCCCCCCTGATAGCATGAACACTGAAGCTTTCTTT
CDR3: CASSFGPPDSMNTEAFF
D: NA
J: TRBJ1-1
size: few
V: TRBV28

DNA: TGTGCCAGCAGCGGATTACTCAGACGAGGCACTGAAGCTTTCTTT
CDR3: CASSGLLRRGTEAFF
D: NA
J: TRBJ1-1
size: NA
V: TRBV7-3

DNA: TGTGCCAGCACAGCGGACAGGGGGCGAGGGAGGACTGAAGCTTTCTTT
CDR3: CASTADRGRGRTEAFF
D: TRBD1
J: TRBJ1-1
size: NA
V: TRBV18